The 30 T cell receptor beta chains listed next were all sequenced from one sample in a study of CD8+CD57+ T cells in acquired aplastic anemia. The study profiled TCR beta VDJ and CDR3 using genomic DNA as template. A single record per CDR3 protein comes from TCRdb applying MiXCR to the reads. The sample contains under 200,000 distinct CDR3 sequences, about 45% of which appear only once. The sequenced patients had an expansion of CD8+CD57+ cells seen by flow cytometry. Source material: sorted CD4+, CD8+, or CD8+CD57+ T cells (not recorded which) from PBMCs. The receptors here all came from a human donor with aplastic anemia.

In this sample, this clonotype turned up a few times. The chain couples TRBV6-1 to TRBJ2-5, with TRBD1 matching over 10 bases. The V gene end was trimmed by 5 bases and the J gene end by 2 bases; junction bases not matched to a gene: 8. Germline CDR1 MNHNS, CDR2 SASEGT. The length of the CDR3 is 16 residues. The CDR3 sequence: CASSPRQGASQETQYF. The CDR3 nucleotides are TGTGCCAGCAGTCCGCGACAGGGGGCGTCTCAAGAGACCCAGTACTTC.

The chain uses TRBV6-2 or TRBV6-3 and TRBJ2-7, with a weak D call TRBD2 (6 bases). The CDR3 length is 14 residues. V was pared by 6 bases and J by 4 bases, with 16 bases between. CDR1 is MNHEY and CDR2 is SVGEGT in the germline V gene. The CDR3 DNA reads as TGTGCCAGCAGCCCTTTCGGGGGAGAGTACGAGCAGTACTTC. Translation: CASSPFGGEYEQYF.

In its sample, this clonotype was seen many times. This chain joins TRBV20-1 and TRBJ2-7; 12 bases are a match to TRBD1. There are 15 residues in the CDR3. V was clipped by 5 bases and J by 4 bases; unmatched bases: 9. Germline loops: CDR1 DFQATT, CDR2 SNEGSKA (reference sequence). The CDR3 reads CSAESGTGGAYEQYF. The DNA for the CDR3 is TGCAGTGCTGAATCGGGGACAGGGGGCGCATACGAGCAGTACTTC.

This clonotype came up many times. J is TRBJ1-1 and V is TRBV5-4; 7 nucleotides match TRBD1. The CDR3 runs to 16 residues. The ends lost 2 bases at V and 0 bases at J; junction bases unmatched: 7. Germline CDR1 and CDR2: SGHNT and YYREEE (reference sequence). CDR3 bases: TGTGCCAGCAGCTTAAGGACAGGTACCTTGAACACTGAAGCTTTCTTT. Residues: CASSLRTGTLNTEAFF. Complete variable domain (other parts from reference TRBV5-4 and TRBJ1-1): ETGVTQSPTHLIKTRGQQVTLRCSSQSGHNTVSWYQQALGQGPQFIFQYYREEENGRGNFPPRFSGLQFPNYSSELNVNALELDDSALYLCASSLRTGTLNTEAFFGQGTRLTVV.

The table lists this clonotype with many counts. CDR3 nucleotides: TGTGCCAGCAGCTTGGTGGCGGGAAAGAGCGCAGATACGCAGTATTTT. Its translation is CASSLVAGKSADTQYF. The rearrangement links TRBV5-4 to TRBJ2-3, with D perhaps TRBD2 (6 bases). The ends were cut back, 0 bases at V and 4 bases at J, with 15 bases in the middle. The CDR3 contains 16 residues. From germline, CDR1 is SGHNT and CDR2 YYREEE (reference sequence). Full variable domain (outside the CDR3, taken from reference TRBV5-4 and TRBJ2-3): ETGVTQSPTHLIKTRGQQVTLRCSSQSGHNTVSWYQQALGQGPQFIFQYYREEENGRGNFPPRFSGLQFPNYSSELNVNALELDDSALYLCASSLVAGKSADTQYFGPGTRLTVL.

V is TRBV7-6 and J is TRBJ2-5; D call uncertain. The CDR3 covers 13 residues. With 5 bases removed from V and 2 bases from J, the gap between germline ends came to 9 bases. Germline CDR1 is SGHVS and CDR2 is FNYEAQ. The CDR3 loop reads CASSPMVQETQYF. The CDR3 region has the DNA TGTGCCAGCAGCCCTATGGTTCAAGAGACCCAGTACTTC.

This clonotype was seen ten or more times. This sequence joins TRBV9 and TRBJ1-3; possible D gene TRBD1, 5 bases. The CDR3 sequence is 15 residues long. The V and J ends lost 0 bases and 5 bases respectively, with 12 bases between them. Germline V gene lookup returns CDR1 SGDLS and CDR2 YYNGEE. CDR3 residues: CASSVDGGLRNTIYF. The DNA for the CDR3 is TGTGCCAGCAGCGTAGACGGGGGGTTAAGAAACACCATATATTTT.

The chain combines TRBV19 with TRBJ2-3; D may match TRBD1 or TRBD2 (5 bases each). There are 18 residues in the CDR3. The germline V gene encodes CDR1 LNHDA and CDR2 SQIVND (reference sequence). The V and J ends lost 6 bases and 6 bases respectively, with 28 bases between them. The DNA for the CDR3 is TGTGCCAGTAGCCGGACGGCAAGAGGGGCTTCCCAGCTTGATACGCAGTATTTT. Translating gives CASSRTARGASQLDTQYF.

As for this clonotype: As the CDR3 is not closed by the conserved phenylalanine or tryptophan, this likely results from a read error. V is TRBV18 and J is TRBJ1-5; TRBD1 agrees at 12 bases. CDR1 is KGHSH, CDR2 LQKENI, per germline. V shed 0 bases and J 6 bases; nucleotides not matched to a gene: 3. The CDR3 totals 16 residues. The CDR3 protein is CASSPPGQGASQPQHV. CDR3 DNA: TGTGCCAGCTCACCACCGGGACAGGGGGCGTCTCAGCCCCAGCATGTT.

Remarks on this clonotype: A much larger clone lies one base from this, so it may be a read error. This sequence joins TRBV10-3 and TRBJ1-5, with D possibly matching TRBD1 (5 bases). The germline V gene encodes CDR1 ENHRY and CDR2 SYGVKD. V lost 5 bases and J 6 bases, leaving 17 bases between the germline ends. The CDR3 runs 15 residues. This CDR3 reads CAISLDGGNSQPQHF. The CDR3, as DNA: TGTGCCATCAGTTTGGATGGGGGAAACAGTCAGCCCCAGCATTTT.

This clonotype was counted once. The chain joins TRBV9 to TRBJ2-2; perhaps TRBD1 as D (6 bases). Germline V gives CDR1 SGDLS, CDR2 YYNGEE. The V gene lost 2 bases and the J gene lost 6 bases, with 14 bases spanning the gap. The CDR3 sequence is 15 residues long. CDR3 protein: CASSVRDIRAGELFF. The CDR3 nucleotides read TGTGCCAGCAGCGTCCGGGACATAAGGGCCGGGGAGCTGTTTTTT.

This clonotype came up once. This chain links TRBV28 with TRBJ1-5; 11 positions agree with TRBD1. Losses at the gene ends were 5 bases for V and 2 bases for J; bases not matched to a gene: 11. Germline CDR1 reads MDHEN; CDR2 reads SYDVKM. This CDR3 contains 18 residues. The DNA of the CDR3 is TGTGCCAGCAGTCCTGGGACAGGGGGATCATTTGGCAATCAGCCCCAGCATTTT. This encodes CASSPGTGGSFGNQPQHF.

This clonotype was seen repeatedly, ten times or more. This chain joins TRBV7-2 and TRBJ2-1, with D hard to call. V lost 0 bases and J 5 bases, leaving 5 bases between the germline ends. The CDR3 runs to 13 residues. Germline V CDR1 and CDR2: SGHTA, FQGNSA. The CDR3 region is CASSLAGNNEQFF. CDR3 nucleotides: TGTGCCAGCAGCTTAGCGGGAAACAATGAGCAGTTCTTC.

This clonotype has a handful of counts. The J gene is TRBJ2-1, the V gene TRBV27; possibly TRBD1 for D (6 bases). V shed 7 bases and J shed 5 bases, with 15 bases lying between them. This CDR3 is 14 amino acids long. Germline V lookup: CDR1 MNHEY, CDR2 SMNVEV (reference sequence). In nucleotides, the CDR3 is TGTGCCAGCATGAAAACAGGGAACGACAATGAGCAGTTCTTC. The encoded protein is CASMKTGNDNEQFF.

The V and J genes are TRBV7-8 and TRBJ1-6, with 7 bases identical to TRBD1. Germline V gives CDR1 SGHVS, CDR2 FQNEAQ. V gave up 4 bases and J gave up 3 bases; unmatched junction bases: 6. The length of the CDR3 is 16 residues. The CDR3 loop reads CASSSQGQLYNSPLHF. The CDR3 DNA follows: TGTGCCAGCAGCTCGCAGGGACAGCTCTATAATTCACCCCTCCACTTT. Combining the CDR3 with reference TRBV7-8 and TRBJ1-6 gives the whole variable domain GAGVSQSPRYKVAKRGQDVALRCDPISGHVSLFWYQQALGQGPEFLTYFQNEAQLDKSGLPSDRFFAERPEGSVSTLKIQRTQQEDSAVYLCASSSQGQLYNSPLHFGNGTRLTVT.

About this clonotype itself: A junction end diverges from the germline sequence, so it may reflect a read error. The chain couples TRBV6-1 to TRBJ2-5; D possibly corresponds to TRBD2 (7 bases). Germline CDR1 is MNHNS and CDR2 is SASEGT. CDR3 length: 14 amino acids. CDR3 region: CASSPGGLGETQHF. The CDR3 nucleotides are TGTGCCAGCAGCCCGGGGGGCCTTGGGGAGACCCAGCACTTC.

This rearrangement joins TRBV15 to TRBJ1-2; unclear D gene. Germline assignment: CDR1 LNHNV and CDR2 YYDKDF (reference sequence). The CDR3 runs 13 residues. V gave up 0 bases and J gave up 6 bases, with 8 bases separating them. The CDR3 spells CATSRDYRDGYTF. In DNA form, the CDR3 reads TGTGCCACCAGCAGAGATTACAGAGATGGCTACACCTTC.

The genes are TRBV24-1 and TRBJ2-1; 7 bases match TRBD2. The trim removed 6 bases at V and 0 bases at J, leaving 7 bases unmatched. This CDR3 is built from 16 residues. In germline, CDR1 is KGHDR, CDR2 SFDVKD. CDR3 sequence reads: CATSSRAGLSYNEQFF. CDR3 in DNA: TGTGCCACCAGTTCACGAGCGGGACTCTCCTACAATGAGCAGTTCTTC.

This clonotype has a count of ten or more. The J gene is TRBJ2-7, the V gene TRBV5-1; TRBD1 matches at 9 bases. The CDR3 covers 19 residues. CDR1 SGHRS and CDR2 YFSETQ come from the germline V gene. V gave up 4 bases and J gave up 0 bases; unmatched junction bases: 17. As DNA, the CDR3 is TGCGCCAGCAGCAGCCGGGACAGGGTAAGCGGGGAAAGCTCCTACGAGCAGTACTTC. Its translation: CASSSRDRVSGESSYEQYF.

A few counts support this clonotype. The chain joins TRBV6-1 to TRBJ2-1; D is possibly TRBD2 (6 bases). V was clipped by 5 bases and J by 9 bases, with 26 bases between them. This CDR3 is 17 amino acids long. Germline assignment: CDR1 MNHNS and CDR2 SASEGT. Written as DNA, the CDR3 is TGTGCCAGCAGTACCTTAGGGGCCGGGAGAGTTATTGGTGAGCAGTTCTTC. Residues: CASSTLGAGRVIGEQFF.

The chain is built from TRBV11-2 and TRBJ1-6; 9 bases match TRBD1. The V gene end was trimmed by 2 bases and the J gene end by 4 bases; junction bases not matched to a gene: 3. Germline CDR1 and CDR2: SGHAT and FQNNGV. This CDR3 has 16 residues. CDR3 nucleotides: TGTGCCAGCAGCTTAACCGGGACAGGGTATAATTCACCCCTCCACTTT. Translation: CASSLTGTGYNSPLHF.

This clonotype was seen many times. The chain couples TRBV2 to TRBJ1-1; D remains ambiguous. Germline CDR1 is SNHLY and CDR2 is FYNNEI. This CDR3 spans 11 amino acids. Trimming pared 6 bases from V and 11 bases from J, leaving 13 bases between. CDR3 sequence reads: CASSPVQDAFF. CDR3 nucleotide sequence: TGTGCCAGCAGCCCAGTTCAGGACGCTTTCTTT.

CDR3 protein: CARDPTGGDTGELFF. CDR3 in DNA: TGTGCTAGAGATCCGACGGGGGGCGACACCGGGGAGCTGTTTTTT. The chain is built from TRBV14 and TRBJ2-2, with a tentative D call TRBD2 (7 bases). CDR3 length: 15 residues. The germline gives CDR1 SGHDN, CDR2 FVKESK.

This clonotype was found many times. The chain employs TRBV7-2 and TRBJ1-1; possibly TRBD1 for D (5 bases). The germline V and J ends were trimmed by 5 bases and 6 bases, with 13 bases remaining between them. Germline CDR1 reads SGHTA; CDR2 reads FQGNSA. This CDR3 comprises 13 residues. CDR3 DNA: TGTGCCAGCAGCACCTCCAGGGTGGCTGAAGCTTTCTTT. Translating gives CASSTSRVAEAFF.

This clonotype was seen at least ten times. The chain uses TRBV7-3 and TRBJ1-3, with a tentative D call TRBD1 (5 bases). The CDR3 totals 15 residues. V gave up 5 bases and J gave up 0 bases, with 11 bases separating them. Germline assignment: CDR1 SGHTA and CDR2 FQGTGA. The CDR3 DNA reads TGTGCCAGCAGCCCCGGGGGTAACTCTGGAAACACCATATATTTT. Translating it yields CASSPGGNSGNTIYF.

With regard to this clonotype: Compared with germline, one end of the junction differs, possibly owing to a read error. This rearrangement joins TRBV11-2 to TRBJ2-1; 9 nucleotides align to TRBD2. This CDR3 is 16 amino acids long. Germline-derived CDR1 and CDR2 are SGHAT and FQNNGV. CDR3 loop: CASSLEASGTYNERFF. CDR3 sequence (DNA): TGTGCCAGCAGCTTAGAGGCTAGCGGGACGTACAATGAGCGGTTCTTC. Variable domain in full (rest from reference TRBV11-2 and TRBJ2-1): EAGVAQSPRYKIIEKRQSVAFWCNPISGHATLYWYQQILGQGPKLLIQFQNNGVVDDSQLPKDRFSAERLKGVDSTLKIQPAKLEDSAVYLCASSLEASGTYNERFFGPGTRLTVL.

The genes are TRBV20-1 and TRBJ2-5, with 15 positions matching TRBD2. The V gene's germline CDR1 is DFQATT and CDR2 SNEGSKA (reference sequence). The CDR3 contains 14 residues. The ends lost 5 bases at V and 5 bases at J; junction bases unmatched: 3. In nucleotides, the CDR3 is TGCAGTGCTGGACTAGCGGGGGGGCGCGAGACCCAGTACTTC. Amino acid sequence: CSAGLAGGRETQYF.

The chain couples TRBV20-1 to TRBJ1-5; D might be TRBD1 (5 bases). This CDR3 has 17 amino acids. The germline gives CDR1 DFQATT, CDR2 SNEGSKA (reference sequence). Trimming shortened V by 2 bases and J by 5 bases, and 22 bases separated the two germline ends. Here the CDR3 DNA reads TGCAGTGCTAGAACCGAAAACCGGGACCGAAAGTATCAGCCCCAGCATTTT. Encoded protein: CSARTENRDRKYQPQHF.

With regard to this clonotype: This clone may be a read error of a much larger clone one base away. The chain employs TRBV9 and TRBJ1-1, with D possibly matching TRBD1 (6 bases). Germline CDR1 reads SGDLS; CDR2 reads YYNGEE. This CDR3 has 17 amino acids. V was shortened by 2 bases and J by 0 bases, with 17 bases between the two germline ends. Here the CDR3 DNA reads TGTGCCAGCAGCGTCGGGACAAGGGGGGGCGTGAACACTGAAGCTTTCTTT. It yields the protein CASSVGTRGGVNTEAFF.

This clonotype is medium-sized (0.01 to 0.1%) by share. V usage is TRBV7-8 and J usage is TRBJ2-6; D remains unclear. Trimming shortened V by 8 bases and J by 4 bases, and 9 bases separated the two germline ends. This CDR3 is built from 13 residues. CDR1 SGHVS and CDR2 FQNEAQ come from the germline V gene. As DNA, the CDR3 is TGTGCCAGCTTTGGCTTGGGGGCCAACGTCCTGACTTTC. It translates to CASFGLGANVLTF.